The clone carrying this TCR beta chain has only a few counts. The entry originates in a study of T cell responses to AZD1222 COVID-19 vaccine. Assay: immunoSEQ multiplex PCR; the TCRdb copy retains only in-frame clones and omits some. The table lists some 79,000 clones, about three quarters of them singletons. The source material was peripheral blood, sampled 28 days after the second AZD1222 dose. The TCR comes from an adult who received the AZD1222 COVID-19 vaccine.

CDR3 coding DNA: TGTGCCAGCAGTGAACCGGGGGGGGCAATCGACGAGCAGTACTTC. Translation gives CASSEPGGAIDEQYF. The V call is TRBV2, the J call TRBJ2-7; 8 bases fit TRBD2. The CDR3 is 15 residues long. The V gene end was trimmed by 2 bases and the J gene end by 5 bases; junction bases not matched to a gene: 8. Looked up from germline, CDR1 is SNHLY and CDR2 is FYNNEI.